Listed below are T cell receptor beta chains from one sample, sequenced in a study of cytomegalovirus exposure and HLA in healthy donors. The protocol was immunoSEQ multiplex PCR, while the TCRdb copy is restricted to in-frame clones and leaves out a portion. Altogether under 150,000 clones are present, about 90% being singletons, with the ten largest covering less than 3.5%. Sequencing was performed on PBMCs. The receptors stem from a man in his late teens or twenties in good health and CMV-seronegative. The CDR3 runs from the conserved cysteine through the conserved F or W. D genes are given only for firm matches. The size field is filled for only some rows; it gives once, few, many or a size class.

CDR3 protein: CATSRGGQGKTEAFF
CDR3 DNA: TGTGCCACCAGCAGAGGAGGACAGGGGAAGACTGAAGCTTTCTTT
clone size: few
V gene: TRBV15
D gene: TRBD1
J gene: TRBJ1-1

CDR3 protein: CAWSEQPRAQYF
CDR3 DNA: TGTGCCTGGAGCGAACAACCTCGTGCCCAGTACTTC
clone size: .
V gene: TRBV30
D gene: .
J gene: TRBJ2-5

CDR3 protein: CASSSASSDQETQYF
CDR3 DNA: TGTGCCAGCAGCTCCGCATCTAGCGACCAAGAGACCCAGTACTTC
clone size: .
V gene: TRBV5-4
D gene: .
J gene: TRBJ2-5

CDR3 protein: CATKRGSNTGELFF
CDR3 DNA: TGTGCCACAAAGCGGGGGAGCAACACCGGGGAGCTGTTTTTT
clone size: .
V gene: TRBV6-6
D gene: TRBD2
J gene: TRBJ2-2

CDR3 protein: CASSMQLVNEQFF
CDR3 DNA: TGTGCCAGTAGTATGCAACTAGTCAATGAGCAGTTCTTC
clone size: .
V gene: TRBV19
D gene: .
J gene: TRBJ2-1

CDR3 protein: CASSHPSEAFF
CDR3 DNA: TGTGCCAGCAGCCATCCCAGTGAAGCTTTCTTT
clone size: .
V gene: TRBV11-2
D gene: .
J gene: TRBJ1-1

CDR3 protein: CASSSAGAGVSTDTQYF
CDR3 DNA: TGTGCCAGCAGCTCCGCGGGGGCGGGGGTGAGCACAGATACGCAGTATTTT
clone size: .
V gene: TRBV28
D gene: .
J gene: TRBJ2-3

CDR3 protein: CASSQASGWSYEQYF
CDR3 DNA: TGCGCCAGCAGCCAGGCTAGCGGCTGGTCCTACGAGCAGTACTTC
clone size: .
V gene: TRBV4-3
D gene: TRBD2
J gene: TRBJ2-7

CDR3 protein: CATSIAGGDYNEQFF
CDR3 DNA: TGTGCCACCTCCATAGCGGGAGGGGATTACAATGAGCAGTTCTTC
clone size: .
V gene: TRBV19
D gene: TRBD2
J gene: TRBJ2-1

CDR3 protein: CASSPGHLRNEQFF
CDR3 DNA: TGTGCCAGCAGCCCGGGACACCTTAGGAATGAGCAGTTCTTC
clone size: .
V gene: TRBV7-2
D gene: .
J gene: TRBJ2-1

CDR3 protein: CASSLRSWTARQGLGNYGYTF
CDR3 DNA: TGTGCCAGCAGTTTAAGAAGCTGGACCGCCCGACAGGGGTTAGGCAACTATGGCTACACCTTC
clone size: .
V gene: TRBV27
D gene: TRBD1
J gene: TRBJ1-2

CDR3 protein: CASSEGDRGSYNEQFF
CDR3 DNA: TGTGCCAGCAGTGAGGGTGACAGGGGTTCGTACAATGAGCAGTTCTTC
clone size: .
V gene: TRBV6-4
D gene: TRBD1
J gene: TRBJ2-1

CDR3 protein: CASSLDGTANQPQHF
CDR3 DNA: TGCGCCAGCAGCTTGGATGGGACAGCTAATCAGCCCCAGCATTTT
clone size: .
V gene: TRBV5-1
D gene: TRBD1
J gene: TRBJ1-5

CDR3 protein: CASSEIGVRWGRSYNEQFF
CDR3 DNA: TGTGCCAGCAGTGAAATCGGGGTTCGGTGGGGAAGGTCTTACAATGAGCAGTTCTTC
clone size: .
V gene: TRBV2
D gene: .
J gene: TRBJ2-1

CDR3 protein: CASSEIASYNEQFF
CDR3 DNA: TGTGCCAGCAGCGAGATAGCCTCCTACAATGAGCAGTTCTTC
clone size: .
V gene: TRBV9
D gene: .
J gene: TRBJ2-1

CDR3 protein: CAWNEEKLFF
CDR3 DNA: TGTGCCTGGAATGAGGAAAAACTGTTTTTT
clone size: .
V gene: TRBV30
D gene: .
J gene: TRBJ1-4

CDR3 protein: CASSYGEEAGELFF
CDR3 DNA: TGTGCCAGCAGTTACGGGGAGGAGGCCGGGGAGCTGTTTTTT
clone size: .
V gene: TRBV6-6
D gene: .
J gene: TRBJ2-2

CDR3 protein: CASTKTGTDTQYF
CDR3 DNA: TGTGCCAGTACCAAGACAGGGACAGATACGCAGTATTTT
clone size: .
V gene: TRBV19
D gene: TRBD1
J gene: TRBJ2-3

CDR3 protein: CASMTDRRGPGELFF
CDR3 DNA: TGTGCCAGTATGACGGACAGGAGGGGGCCCGGGGAGCTGTTTTTT
clone size: .
V gene: TRBV19
D gene: .
J gene: TRBJ2-2

CDR3 protein: CASSLGTGGDQPQHF
CDR3 DNA: TGTGCCAGCAGCCTCGGGACAGGGGGCGATCAGCCCCAGCATTTT
clone size: few
V gene: TRBV7-8
D gene: TRBD1
J gene: TRBJ1-5

CDR3 protein: CASSIGTAGTDTQYF
CDR3 DNA: TGTGCCAGTAGTATCGGGACAGCCGGCACAGATACGCAGTATTTT
clone size: .
V gene: TRBV19
D gene: TRBD1
J gene: TRBJ2-3

CDR3 protein: CASSANRGLYNEQFF
CDR3 DNA: TGCGCCAGCAGCGCCAACAGGGGGCTGTACAATGAGCAGTTCTTC
clone size: once
V gene: TRBV5-1
D gene: TRBD1
J gene: TRBJ2-1

CDR3 protein: CASSSDRWDQPQHF
CDR3 DNA: TGTGCCAGCAGCTCGGACAGGTGGGATCAGCCCCAGCATTTT
clone size: .
V gene: TRBV7-9
D gene: TRBD1
J gene: TRBJ1-5

CDR3 protein: CASSLRDSLGEQYF
CDR3 DNA: TGTGCCAGCTCACTCAGGGATTCCTTAGGCGAGCAGTACTTC
clone size: .
V gene: TRBV18
D gene: .
J gene: TRBJ2-7

CDR3 protein: CSVLGRGRNYGYTF
CDR3 DNA: TGCAGCGTCCTGGGAAGGGGGCGTAACTATGGCTACACCTTC
clone size: once
V gene: TRBV29-1
D gene: TRBD1
J gene: TRBJ1-2

CDR3 protein: CASSRTGQETQYF
CDR3 DNA: TGTGCCAGCAGCCGGACGGGACAAGAGACCCAGTACTTC
clone size: .
V gene: TRBV7-8
D gene: .
J gene: TRBJ2-5

CDR3 protein: CASSLNRDNEQFF
CDR3 DNA: TGTGCCAGCAGCTTAAACAGGGACAATGAGCAGTTCTTC
clone size: .
V gene: TRBV11-3
D gene: .
J gene: TRBJ2-1

CDR3 protein: CASSPGQGNTGELFF
CDR3 DNA: TGTGCCAGCAGCCCGGGACAGGGGAACACCGGGGAGCTGTTTTTT
clone size: .
V gene: TRBV6-1
D gene: TRBD1
J gene: TRBJ2-2

CDR3 protein: CASSPTGIDNYGYTF
CDR3 DNA: TGTGCCAGCAGCCCGACAGGGATCGATAACTATGGCTACACCTTC
clone size: .
V gene: TRBV7-2
D gene: TRBD1
J gene: TRBJ1-2

CDR3 protein: CASSSGQFNTGELFF
CDR3 DNA: TGTGCCAGCAGCTCGGGACAGTTTAACACCGGGGAGCTGTTTTTT
clone size: .
V gene: TRBV9
D gene: TRBD1
J gene: TRBJ2-2

CDR3 protein: CASRFARSPTEAFF
CDR3 DNA: TGTGCCAGCAGATTTGCTAGGAGCCCCACTGAAGCTTTCTTT
clone size: .
V gene: TRBV5-6
D gene: .
J gene: TRBJ1-1

CDR3 protein: CASSGGSNTEAFF
CDR3 DNA: TGTGCCAGCAGTGGGGGCTCGAACACTGAAGCTTTCTTT
clone size: .
V gene: TRBV2
D gene: .
J gene: TRBJ1-1

CDR3 protein: CASSPNRGAPQETQYF
CDR3 DNA: TGTGCCAGCAGCCCCAACCGGGGGGCGCCCCAAGAGACCCAGTACTTC
clone size: .
V gene: TRBV27
D gene: .
J gene: TRBJ2-5

CDR3 protein: CASSYSGQVNEKLFF
CDR3 DNA: TGTGCCAGCAGTTACTCTGGACAGGTGAATGAAAAACTGTTTTTT
clone size: .
V gene: TRBV6-6
D gene: TRBD1
J gene: TRBJ1-4

CDR3 protein: CASSQERQDSYEQYF
CDR3 DNA: TGCGCCAGCAGCCAAGAGAGACAGGATTCCTACGAGCAGTACTTC
clone size: .
V gene: TRBV4-1
D gene: .
J gene: TRBJ2-7

CDR3 protein: CASSLAGASGELFF
CDR3 DNA: TGCGCCAGCAGCTTAGCGGGGGCTTCCGGGGAGCTGTTTTTT
clone size: once
V gene: TRBV5-1
D gene: TRBD2
J gene: TRBJ2-2

CDR3 protein: CASSRFGHSTDTQYF
CDR3 DNA: TGCGCCAGCAGTCGGTTTGGACACAGCACAGATACGCAGTATTTT
clone size: .
V gene: TRBV23-1
D gene: .
J gene: TRBJ2-3

CDR3 protein: CAISDPPQGQVGYGYTF
CDR3 DNA: TGTGCCATCAGTGACCCCCCACAGGGACAGGTGGGCTATGGCTACACCTTC
clone size: .
V gene: TRBV10-3
D gene: TRBD1
J gene: TRBJ1-2

CDR3 protein: CASSEAYGLEDEQYF
CDR3 DNA: TGTGCCAGCAGTGAAGCGTATGGACTCGAGGACGAGCAGTACTTC
clone size: .
V gene: TRBV6-1
D gene: .
J gene: TRBJ2-7

CDR3 protein: CASSQVSGGEIEQFF
CDR3 DNA: TGCGCCAGCAGCCAAGTTAGCGGGGGAGAAATCGAGCAGTTCTTC
clone size: .
V gene: TRBV4-1
D gene: TRBD2
J gene: TRBJ2-1

CDR3 protein: CASSLDRGNYNEQFF
CDR3 DNA: TGTGCCAGCAGCTTGGACAGGGGGAACTACAATGAGCAGTTCTTC
clone size: .
V gene: TRBV5-6
D gene: TRBD1
J gene: TRBJ2-1

CDR3 protein: CASGHRDRSYEQYF
CDR3 DNA: TGTGCTAGTGGCCACCGGGACAGGTCCTACGAGCAGTACTTC
clone size: .
V gene: TRBV12-5
D gene: TRBD1
J gene: TRBJ2-7

CDR3 protein: CASRKQLQETQYF
CDR3 DNA: TGTGCCAGCAGAAAACAGCTCCAAGAGACCCAGTACTTC
clone size: .
V gene: TRBV6-1
D gene: .
J gene: TRBJ2-5

CDR3 protein: CASSSVAGGAFNTGELFF
CDR3 DNA: TGTGCCAGCAGTTCCGTAGCGGGAGGCGCGTTTAACACCGGGGAGCTGTTTTTT
clone size: .
V gene: TRBV28
D gene: TRBD2
J gene: TRBJ2-2